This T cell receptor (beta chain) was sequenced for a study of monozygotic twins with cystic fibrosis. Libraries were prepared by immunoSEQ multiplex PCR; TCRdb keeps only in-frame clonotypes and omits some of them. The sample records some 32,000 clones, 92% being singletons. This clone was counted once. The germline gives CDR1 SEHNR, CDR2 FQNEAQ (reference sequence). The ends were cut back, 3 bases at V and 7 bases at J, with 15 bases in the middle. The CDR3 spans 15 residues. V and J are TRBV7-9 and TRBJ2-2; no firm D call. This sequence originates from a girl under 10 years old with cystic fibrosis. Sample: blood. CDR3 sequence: CASSLLSSDGGELFF. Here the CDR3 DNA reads TGTGCCAGCAGCTTGCTTAGCTCTGACGGCGGGGAGCTGTTTTTT.